This entry lists 22 T cell receptor beta chains sequenced from one sample in a study of T-cell memory formation after mild COVID-19. TCRdb ran MiXCR on the 5' RACE reads and lists one entry per CDR3 protein. The sample includes a few hundred thousand distinct CDR3 sequences, roughly 16% of them seen just once. Sequenced material: PBMCs or a T cell subset sorted from them (not recorded which). The receptor source for this set is a man between 18 and 29 years old who had mild COVID-19 (a few samples of this study predate the infection). Cell type and time point are not known.

The sample holds a few counts of this clonotype. The gene calls are TRBV6-4 and TRBJ2-1, with 9 bases aligning to TRBD1. Trimming at V came to 0 bases and at J to 8 bases, leaving 5 bases not matched to a gene. The CDR3 extends over 15 amino acids. In germline, CDR1 is MRHNA, CDR2 SNTAGT. In DNA form, the CDR3 reads TGTGCCAGCAGTGACTCGACAGGGGGAGGGCATGAGCAGTTCTTC. Residues: CASSDSTGGGHEQFF.

Many counts were recorded for this clonotype. V usage is TRBV7-7 and J usage is TRBJ2-5; 7 positions match TRBD1. V lost 4 bases and J lost 4; bases outside the gene matches: 3. This CDR3 is 13 amino acids long. In germline, CDR1 is SSHAT, CDR2 FNYEAQ (reference sequence). This chain's CDR3 is CASSSDRAETQYF. The CDR3 coding sequence is TGTGCCAGCAGCTCCGACAGGGCAGAGACCCAGTACTTC.

CDR3 in amino acids: CSATATGDLRAQHF. CDR3 in DNA: TGCAGTGCTACGGCTACAGGGGATTTGCGGGCCCAGCATTTT. The rearrangement links TRBV20-1 to TRBJ1-5, with 7 bases identical to TRBD1. This CDR3 comprises 14 residues. Germline lookup yields CDR1 DFQATT and CDR2 SNEGSKA (reference sequence). J lost 11 bases, V lost 4 bases, and 14 bases had no gene match.

This sequence joins TRBV7-2 and TRBJ2-3, with TRBD1 identical over 7 bases. Germline CDR1 and CDR2: SGHTA and FQGNSA. The CDR3 has 15 amino acids. V dropped 5 bases and J dropped 1; count of bases not matched to a gene: 6. The CDR3 nucleotides read TGTGCCAGCAGCAGTCGGGACAGCCGCACAGATACGCAGTATTTT. Encoded protein: CASSSRDSRTDTQYF. The entire variable domain, with the rest obtained from reference TRBV7-2 and TRBJ2-3, is as follows: GAGVSQSPSNKVTEKGKDVELRCDPISGHTALYWYRQSLGQGLEFLIYFQGNSAPDKSGLPSDRFSAERTGGSVSTLTIQRTQQEDSAVYLCASSSRDSRTDTQYFGPGTRLTVL.

This clonotype came up a few times. The chain combines TRBV6-1 with TRBJ1-1, with D unresolved. From germline, CDR1 is MNHNS and CDR2 SASEGT. This CDR3 is 13 amino acids long. With 2 bases removed from V and 0 bases from J, the gap between germline ends came to 4 bases. CDR3 bases: TGTGCCAGCAGTGAACGGGTGAACACTGAAGCTTTCTTT. Protein sequence: CASSERVNTEAFF.

The chain recombines TRBV20-1 with TRBJ2-1, with TRBD1 matching over 8 bases. CDR3 size: 13 residues. With V trimmed by 3 bases and J by 10 bases, 8 bases remained unmatched. Looked up from germline, CDR1 is DFQATT and CDR2 is SNEGSKA (reference sequence). CDR3 in amino acids: CSASRTGTVEQFF. CDR3 sequence (DNA): TGCAGTGCTAGTAGGACAGGGACGGTGGAGCAGTTCTTC.

This chain joins TRBV7-9 and TRBJ2-1; tentatively, D is TRBD2 (5 bases). CDR1 SEHNR and CDR2 FQNEAQ come from the germline V gene (reference sequence). V shed 1 base and J shed 9 bases, with 7 bases lying between them. CDR3 length equals 12 residues. The CDR3 loop reads CASSLGRGEQFF. The CDR3, as DNA: TGTGCCAGCAGCTTAGGACGGGGTGAGCAGTTCTTC.

V is TRBV5-1 and J is TRBJ1-4, with 7 bases that match TRBD1. After removal of 2 bases from V and 0 bases from J, the junction contained 4 bases not matched to a gene. Germline CDR1 SGHRS, CDR2 YFSETQ. This CDR3 has 16 residues. The CDR3 DNA sequence: TGCGCCAGCAGCTTCGGACAGGCCTCAACTAATGAAAAACTGTTTTTT. Residues: CASSFGQASTNEKLFF. The complete variable domain, with remaining parts taken from reference TRBV5-1 and TRBJ1-4, reads KAGVTQTPRYLIKTRGQQVTLSCSPISGHRSVSWYQQTPGQGLQFLFEYFSETQRNKGNFPGRFSGRQFSNSRSEMNVSTLELGDSALYLCASSFGQASTNEKLFFGSGTQLSVL.

This clonotype was detected a few times. The gene calls are TRBV7-8 and TRBJ2-1, with D uncertain. Trimming removed 0 bases from V and 9 bases from J, with 15 bases in between. The CDR3 is 15 amino acids. Germline CDR1 is SGHVS and CDR2 is FQNEAQ. The CDR3 protein is CASSLAVGSPPEQFF. The CDR3 nucleotides read TGTGCCAGCAGCTTAGCAGTCGGCAGCCCCCCTGAGCAGTTCTTC.

Ten or more counts support this clonotype. The rearrangement links TRBV4-2 to TRBJ2-5, with D possibly TRBD2 on 5 matching bases. The V end lost 3 bases, the J end lost 3 bases, and 8 bases lay between the germline ends. This CDR3 spans 13 amino acids. CDR1 is LGHNA, CDR2 YNFKEQ, per germline. The CDR3 here is CASSHSGKETQYF. The CDR3 region has the DNA TGTGCCAGCAGCCACTCGGGGAAAGAGACCCAGTACTTC.

The table lists this clonotype with a few counts. The V call is TRBV12-3 or TRBV12-4, the J call TRBJ1-1; D is unclear. The length of the CDR3 is 14 residues. V gave up 6 bases and J gave up 4 bases, with 15 bases separating them. The CDR3, as DNA: TGTGCCAGCAGCCAACGGAGGTTTACCACTGAAGCTTTCTTT. Amino acids: CASSQRRFTTEAFF.

The chain uses TRBV4-1 and TRBJ2-2; D tentatively fits TRBD1 or TRBD2 (5 bases each). Trimming took 0 bases from V and 6 from J, leaving 14 bases between them. This CDR3 has 16 residues. Germline V lookup: CDR1 MGHRA, CDR2 YSYEKL. CDR3 nucleotide sequence: TGCGCCAGCAGCCAAGATGGGGGTCATCTGCCCGGGGAGCTGTTTTTT. Translated, it gives CASSQDGGHLPGELFF.

The chain couples TRBV7-9 to TRBJ1-4, with D tentatively TRBD1 (6 bases). This CDR3 has 16 amino acids. Germline V CDR1 and CDR2: SEHNR, FQNEAQ (reference sequence). V was trimmed by 5 bases and J by 1 base, leaving 14 bases between them. Written as DNA, the CDR3 is TGTGCCAGCAGCCCCCCCCGGGGGCGAACTAATGAAAAACTGTTTTTT. It yields the protein CASSPPRGRTNEKLFF. Filled out from reference TRBV7-9 and TRBJ1-4, the complete variable domain reads DTGVSQNPRHKITKRGQNVTFRCDPISEHNRLYWYRQTLGQGPEFLTYFQNEAQLEKSRLLSDRFSAERPKGSFSTLEIQRTEQGDSAMYLCASSPPRGRTNEKLFFGSGTQLSVL.

The chain couples TRBV5-1 to TRBJ2-1; D remains ambiguous. The CDR3 contains 16 residues. Germline CDR1 is SGHRS and CDR2 is YFSETQ. V lost 0 bases and J lost 0, with 10 bases in between. The CDR3 coding sequence is TGCGCCAGCAGCTTGGCCGAATTGGGCTCCTACAATGAGCAGTTCTTC. It specifies CASSLAELGSYNEQFF.

This clonotype was detected only a few times. The J gene is TRBJ2-1, the V gene TRBV6-2 or TRBV6-3; 12 positions match TRBD2. The length of the CDR3 is 14 residues. The J segment lost 4 bases and the V segment lost 8 bases, leaving 3 bases of the junction unmatched. Germline CDR1 MNHEY, CDR2 SVGEGT. This CDR3 is CASATSGGYNEQFF. CDR3 DNA sequence: TGTGCCAGCGCGACTAGCGGGGGTTACAATGAGCAGTTCTTC.

By proportion, this clonotype is medium-sized. This sequence joins TRBV7-2 and TRBJ2-3; TRBD2 agrees at 8 bases. This CDR3 comprises 15 residues. Trimming cost V 5 bases and J 1 base; bases outside gene matches: 5. Germline values: CDR1 SGHTA, CDR2 FQGNSA. CDR3 residues: CASSVGLARTDTQYF. In DNA, the CDR3 is TGTGCCAGCAGCGTTGGACTAGCCCGCACAGATACGCAGTATTTT.

This clonotype has just a few counts. This chain uses TRBV23-1 with TRBJ2-3; tentatively, D is TRBD1 (5 bases). TRBV23-1 is labeled an ORF, and its function is uncertain. This CDR3 has 14 amino acids. V was pared by 4 bases and J by 6 bases, with 14 bases between. The chain's CDR3 is CASSRGFRVDTQYF. The CDR3 nucleotides are TGCGCCAGCAGTCGCGGATTCAGGGTGGATACGCAGTATTTT.

A few counts support this clonotype. This chain uses TRBV4-1 with TRBJ2-3, with D unclear. Trimming took off 6 bases at V and 6 bases at J, with 10 bases between the two ends. Per germline, CDR1 MGHRA and CDR2 YSYEKL. The CDR3 loop spans 12 amino acids. The CDR3 DNA reads as TGCGCCAGCAGTAACACCCCCGATACGCAGTATTTT. It yields the protein CASSNTPDTQYF.

This clonotype occurred a few times. This chain links TRBV12-3 or TRBV12-4 with TRBJ1-5; D unclear. V was pared by 2 bases and J by 4 bases, with 6 bases between. The CDR3 is 13 residues long. For the CDR3, the DNA is TGTGCCAGCAGTTTACGGGAAAATCAGCCCCAGCATTTT. Amino acid sequence: CASSLRENQPQHF.

This clonotype was picked up many times. The chain is built from TRBV6-5 and TRBJ1-5, with D perhaps TRBD1 (5 bases). CDR3 size: 14 residues. The V gene lost 6 bases and the J gene lost 6 bases, with 15 bases spanning the gap. Germline CDR1 is MNHEY and CDR2 is SVGAGI. The DNA of the CDR3 is TGTGCCAGCAGACCATCGATTGGGGGTCAGCCCCAGCATTTT. It codes for CASRPSIGGQPQHF.

There are many counts of this clonotype. The chain recombines TRBV7-2 with TRBJ1-2; 9 positions agree with TRBD1. From germline, CDR1 is SGHTA and CDR2 FQGNSA. The CDR3 is made up of 15 amino acids. Trimming at V came to 4 bases and at J to 8 bases, leaving 11 bases not matched to a gene. CDR3 DNA: TGTGCCAGCAGCTGGCCGCCGGGACAGGGCCGCGGCTACACCTTC. Translation gives CASSWPPGQGRGYTF.

A few counts support this clonotype. The J gene is TRBJ2-2, the V gene TRBV10-3; possible D gene TRBD1, 6 bases. Trimming shortened V by 10 bases and J by 5 bases, and 17 bases separated the two germline ends. CDR1 and CDR2 (germline): ENHRY, SYGVKD. The CDR3 loop spans 14 amino acids. CDR3: CASSPGHLTGELFF. The DNA of the CDR3 is TGTGCCAGCAGCCCGGGACACCTGACCGGGGAGCTGTTTTTT.